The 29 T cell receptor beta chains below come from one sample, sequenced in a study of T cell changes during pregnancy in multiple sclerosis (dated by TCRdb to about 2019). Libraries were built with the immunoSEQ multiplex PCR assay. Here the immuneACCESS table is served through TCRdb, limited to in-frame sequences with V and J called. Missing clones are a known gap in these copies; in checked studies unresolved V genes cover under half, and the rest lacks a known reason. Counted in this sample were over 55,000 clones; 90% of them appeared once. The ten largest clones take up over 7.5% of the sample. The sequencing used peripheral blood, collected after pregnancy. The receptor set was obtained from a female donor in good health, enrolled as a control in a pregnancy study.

The CDR3 DNA reads as TGTGCCAGCTCACCACAGGGGGCGGGGTCCTACGAGCAGTACTTC. Amino acids: CASSPQGAGSYEQYF. This sequence joins TRBV18 and TRBJ2-7, with TRBD1 as a possible D gene (7 bases). Germline V gene data show CDR1 as KGHSH and CDR2 as LQKENI. V was clipped by 1 base and J by 1 base, with 11 bases between them. This CDR3 is 15 amino acids long.

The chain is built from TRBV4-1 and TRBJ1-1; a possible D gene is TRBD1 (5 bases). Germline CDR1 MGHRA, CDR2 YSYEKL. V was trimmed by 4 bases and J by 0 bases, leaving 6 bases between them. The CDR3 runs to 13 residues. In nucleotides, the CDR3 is TGCGCCAGCAGCCGACAGTTGAACACTGAAGCTTTCTTT. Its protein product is CASSRQLNTEAFF.

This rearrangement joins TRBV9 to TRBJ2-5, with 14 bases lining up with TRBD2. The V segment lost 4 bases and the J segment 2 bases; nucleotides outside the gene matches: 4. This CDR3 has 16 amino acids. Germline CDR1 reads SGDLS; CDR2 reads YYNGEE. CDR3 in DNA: TGTGCCAGCAGCCCGGGACTAGCGGGAGTACAAGAGACCCAGTACTTC. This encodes CASSPGLAGVQETQYF.

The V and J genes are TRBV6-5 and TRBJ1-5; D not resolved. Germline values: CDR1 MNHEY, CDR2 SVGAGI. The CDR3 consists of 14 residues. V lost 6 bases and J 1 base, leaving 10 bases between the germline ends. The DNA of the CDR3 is TGTGCCAGCAGCTCAGGAGGGAGCAATCAGCCCCAGCATTTT. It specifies CASSSGGSNQPQHF.

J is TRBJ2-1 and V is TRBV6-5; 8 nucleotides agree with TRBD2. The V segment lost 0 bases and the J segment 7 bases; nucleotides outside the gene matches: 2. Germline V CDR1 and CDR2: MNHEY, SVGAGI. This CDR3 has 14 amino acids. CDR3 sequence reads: CASSYSSGGNEQFF. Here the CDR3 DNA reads TGTGCCAGCAGTTACTCGTCGGGGGGGAATGAGCAGTTCTTC.

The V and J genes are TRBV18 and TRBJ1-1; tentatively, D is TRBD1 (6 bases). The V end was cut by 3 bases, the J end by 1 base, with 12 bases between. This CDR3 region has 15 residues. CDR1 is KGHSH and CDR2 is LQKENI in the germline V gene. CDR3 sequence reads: CASSPRGAWNTEAFF. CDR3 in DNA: TGTGCCAGCTCACCTCGGGGGGCCTGGAACACTGAAGCTTTCTTT.

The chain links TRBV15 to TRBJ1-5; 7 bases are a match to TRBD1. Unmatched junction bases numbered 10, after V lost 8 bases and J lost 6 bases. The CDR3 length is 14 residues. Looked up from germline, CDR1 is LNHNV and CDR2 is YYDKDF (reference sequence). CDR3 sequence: CATSGGRGTQPQHF. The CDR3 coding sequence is TGTGCCACCTCAGGAGGCAGGGGGACTCAGCCCCAGCATTTT.

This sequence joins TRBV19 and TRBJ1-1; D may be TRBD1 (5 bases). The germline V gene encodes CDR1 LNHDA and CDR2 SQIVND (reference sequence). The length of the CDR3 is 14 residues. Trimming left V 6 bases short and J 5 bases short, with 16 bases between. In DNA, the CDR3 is TGTGCCAGTAGCCCCTTTGACAGCCAGACTGAAGCTTTCTTT. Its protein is CASSPFDSQTEAFF.

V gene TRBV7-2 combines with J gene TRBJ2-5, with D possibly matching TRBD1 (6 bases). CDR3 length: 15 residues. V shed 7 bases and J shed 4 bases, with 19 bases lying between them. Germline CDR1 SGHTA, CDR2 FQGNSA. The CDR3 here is CASTKLGALRETQYF. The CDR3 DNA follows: TGTGCCAGCACCAAACTGGGGGCCCTCAGAGAGACCCAGTACTTC.

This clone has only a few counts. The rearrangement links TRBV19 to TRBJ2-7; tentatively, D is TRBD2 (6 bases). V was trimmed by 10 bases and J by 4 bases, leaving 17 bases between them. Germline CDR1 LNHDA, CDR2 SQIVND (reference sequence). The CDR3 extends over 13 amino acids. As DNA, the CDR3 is TGTGCCACCCAGGTGTCCGCGGGATACGAGCAGTACTTC. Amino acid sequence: CATQVSAGYEQYF. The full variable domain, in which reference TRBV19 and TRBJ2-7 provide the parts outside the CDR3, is DGGITQSPKYLFRKEGQNVTLSCEQNLNHDAMYWYRQDPGQGLRLIYYSQIVNDFQKGDIAEGYSVSREKKESFPLTVTSAQKNPTAFYLCATQVSAGYEQYFGPGTRLTVT.

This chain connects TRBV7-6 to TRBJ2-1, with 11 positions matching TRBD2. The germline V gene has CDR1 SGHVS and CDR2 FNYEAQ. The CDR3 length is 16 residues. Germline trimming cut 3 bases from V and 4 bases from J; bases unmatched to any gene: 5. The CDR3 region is CASSLAGTSGYNEQFF. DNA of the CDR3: TGTGCCAGCAGCTTGGCCGGGACTAGCGGTTACAATGAGCAGTTCTTC.

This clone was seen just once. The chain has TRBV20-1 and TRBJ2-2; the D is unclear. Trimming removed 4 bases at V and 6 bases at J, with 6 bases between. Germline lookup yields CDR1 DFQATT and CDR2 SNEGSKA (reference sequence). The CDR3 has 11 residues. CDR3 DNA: TGCAGTGCTAACTCCCCCGGGGAGCTGTTTTTT. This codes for CSANSPGELFF.

The CDR3 loop is CASSSRPASGTLAKNIQYF. CDR3 DNA sequence: TGTGCCAGCAGCTCCCGCCCGGCTAGCGGGACATTAGCCAAAAACATTCAGTACTTC. J is TRBJ2-4 and V is TRBV7-8; 9 nucleotides align to TRBD2. Germline lookup yields CDR1 SGHVS and CDR2 FQNEAQ. The CDR3 is 19 residues long. J gave up 0 bases and V 4 bases, and 13 bases lay outside the gene matches.

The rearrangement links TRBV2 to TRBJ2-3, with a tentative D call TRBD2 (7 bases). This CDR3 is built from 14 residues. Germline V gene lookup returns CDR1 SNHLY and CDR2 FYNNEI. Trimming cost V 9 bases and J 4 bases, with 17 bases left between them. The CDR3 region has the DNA TGTGCCAGAGGGGGGAGGGAGGGCCCAGATACGCAGTATTTT. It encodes CARGGREGPDTQYF. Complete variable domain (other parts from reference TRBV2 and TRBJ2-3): EPEVTQTPSHQVTQMGQEVILRCVPISNHLYFYWYRQILGQKVEFLVSFYNNEISEKSEIFDDQFSVERPDGSNFTLKIRSTKLEDSAMYFCARGGREGPDTQYFGPGTRLTVL.

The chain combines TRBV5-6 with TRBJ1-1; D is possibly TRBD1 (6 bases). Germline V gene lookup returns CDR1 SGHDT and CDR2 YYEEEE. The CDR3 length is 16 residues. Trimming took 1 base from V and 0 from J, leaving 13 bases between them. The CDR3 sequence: CASSLRGGYMNTEAFF. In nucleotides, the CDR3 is TGTGCCAGCAGCTTGAGAGGGGGATACATGAACACTGAAGCTTTCTTT.

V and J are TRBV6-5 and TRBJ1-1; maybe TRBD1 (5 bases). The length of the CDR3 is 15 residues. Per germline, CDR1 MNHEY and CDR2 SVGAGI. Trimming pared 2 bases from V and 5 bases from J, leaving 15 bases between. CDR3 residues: CASSYPGNGRTEAFF. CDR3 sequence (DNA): TGTGCCAGCAGTTACCCAGGGAATGGGAGGACTGAAGCTTTCTTT.

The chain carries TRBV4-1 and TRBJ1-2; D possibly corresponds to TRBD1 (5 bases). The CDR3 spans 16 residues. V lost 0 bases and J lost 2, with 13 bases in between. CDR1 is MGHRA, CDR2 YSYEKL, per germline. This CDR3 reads CASSQDVQGLNYGYTF. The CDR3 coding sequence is TGCGCCAGCAGCCAAGACGTGCAGGGCCTCAACTATGGCTACACCTTC.

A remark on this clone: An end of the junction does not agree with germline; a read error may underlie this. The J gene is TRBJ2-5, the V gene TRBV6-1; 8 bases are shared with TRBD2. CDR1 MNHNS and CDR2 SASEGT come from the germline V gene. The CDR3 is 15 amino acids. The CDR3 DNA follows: TGTGCCATCAGTGAGTCGGCGGGGGGTAGCGAGACCCAGTACTTC. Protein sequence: CAISESAGGSETQYF.

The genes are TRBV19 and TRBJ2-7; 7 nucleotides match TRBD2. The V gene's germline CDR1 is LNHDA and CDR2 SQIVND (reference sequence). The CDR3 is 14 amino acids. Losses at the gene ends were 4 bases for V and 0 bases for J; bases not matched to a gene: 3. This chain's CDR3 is CASSKGGSSYEQYF. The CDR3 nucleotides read TGTGCCAGTAGTAAGGGCGGGAGCTCCTACGAGCAGTACTTC.

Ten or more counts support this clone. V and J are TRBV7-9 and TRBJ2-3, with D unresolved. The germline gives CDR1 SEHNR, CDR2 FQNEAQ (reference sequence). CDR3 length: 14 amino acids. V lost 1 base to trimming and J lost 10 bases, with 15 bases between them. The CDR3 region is CASSLGLENVPQYF. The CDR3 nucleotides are TGTGCCAGCAGCTTAGGATTAGAAAATGTTCCGCAGTATTTT.

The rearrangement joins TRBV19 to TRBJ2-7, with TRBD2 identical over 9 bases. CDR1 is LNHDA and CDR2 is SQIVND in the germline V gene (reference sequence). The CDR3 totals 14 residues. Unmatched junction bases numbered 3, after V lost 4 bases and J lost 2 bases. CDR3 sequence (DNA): TGTGCCAGTAGTACGGTAGCGGGAGCCTACGAGCAGTACTTC. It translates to CASSTVAGAYEQYF. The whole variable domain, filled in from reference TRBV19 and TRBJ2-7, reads DGGITQSPKYLFRKEGQNVTLSCEQNLNHDAMYWYRQDPGQGLRLIYYSQIVNDFQKGDIAEGYSVSREKKESFPLTVTSAQKNPTAFYLCASSTVAGAYEQYFGPGTRLTVT.

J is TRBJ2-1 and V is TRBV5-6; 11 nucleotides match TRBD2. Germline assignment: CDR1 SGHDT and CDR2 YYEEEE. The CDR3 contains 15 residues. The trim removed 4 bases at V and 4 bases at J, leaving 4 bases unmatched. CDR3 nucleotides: TGTGCCAGCAGCCTGGGACTAGCGGAGTACAATGAGCAGTTCTTC. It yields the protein CASSLGLAEYNEQFF.

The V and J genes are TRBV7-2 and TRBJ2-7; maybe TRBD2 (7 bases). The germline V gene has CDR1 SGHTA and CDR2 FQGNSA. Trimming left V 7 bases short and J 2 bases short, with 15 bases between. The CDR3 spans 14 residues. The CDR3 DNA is TGTGCCAGCACCCGGGGCGGGGGCCCCTACGAGCAGTACTTC. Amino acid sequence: CASTRGGGPYEQYF. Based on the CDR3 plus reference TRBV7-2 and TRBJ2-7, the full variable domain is GAGVSQSPSNKVTEKGKDVELRCDPISGHTALYWYRQSLGQGLEFLIYFQGNSAPDKSGLPSDRFSAERTGGSVSTLTIQRTQQEDSAVYLCASTRGGGPYEQYFGPGTRLTVT.

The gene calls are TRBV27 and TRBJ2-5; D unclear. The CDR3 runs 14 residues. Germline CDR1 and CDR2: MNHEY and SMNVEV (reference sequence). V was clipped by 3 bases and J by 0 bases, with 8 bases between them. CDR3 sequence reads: CASSLSRYQETQYF. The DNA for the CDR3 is TGTGCCAGCAGTTTGTCCCGGTACCAAGAGACCCAGTACTTC.

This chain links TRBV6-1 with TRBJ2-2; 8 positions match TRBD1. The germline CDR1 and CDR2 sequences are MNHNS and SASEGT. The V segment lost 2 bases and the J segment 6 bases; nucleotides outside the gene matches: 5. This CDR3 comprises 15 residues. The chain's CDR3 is CASSETGGYAGELFF. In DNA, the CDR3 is TGTGCCAGCAGTGAAACAGGGGGATACGCCGGGGAGCTGTTTTTT.

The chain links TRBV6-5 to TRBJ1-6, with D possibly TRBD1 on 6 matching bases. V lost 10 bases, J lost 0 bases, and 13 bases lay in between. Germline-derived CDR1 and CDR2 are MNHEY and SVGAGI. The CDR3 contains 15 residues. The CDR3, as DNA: TGTGCCACACGGGACACCTTCTCCTATAATTCACCCCTCCACTTT. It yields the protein CATRDTFSYNSPLHF.

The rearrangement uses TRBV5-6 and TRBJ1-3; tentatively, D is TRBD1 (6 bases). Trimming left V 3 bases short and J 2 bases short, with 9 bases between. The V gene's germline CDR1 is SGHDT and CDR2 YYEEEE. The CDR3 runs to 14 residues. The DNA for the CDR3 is TGTGCCAGCAGCTCGACAGGCGCTGGAAACACCATATATTTT. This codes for CASSSTGAGNTIYF.

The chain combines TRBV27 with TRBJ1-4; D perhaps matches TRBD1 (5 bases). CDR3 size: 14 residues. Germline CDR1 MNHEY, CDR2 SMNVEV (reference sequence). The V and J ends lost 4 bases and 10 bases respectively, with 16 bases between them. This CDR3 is CASSYWGDNLKLFF. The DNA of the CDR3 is TGTGCCAGCAGTTATTGGGGGGATAATCTAAAACTGTTTTTT.

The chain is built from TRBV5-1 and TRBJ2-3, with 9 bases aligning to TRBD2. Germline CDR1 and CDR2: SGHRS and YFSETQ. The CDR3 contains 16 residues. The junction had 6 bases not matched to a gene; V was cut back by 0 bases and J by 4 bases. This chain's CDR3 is CASSLASGGPADTQYF. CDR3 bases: TGCGCCAGCAGCTTGGCCAGCGGGGGGCCCGCAGATACGCAGTATTTT.